This T cell receptor (beta chain) comes out of a study of cytomegalovirus exposure and HLA in healthy donors. Overall study results and limits: In a later analysis, at a false discovery rate of 0.05, approximately 18,000 TCR beta sequences were associated with HLA alleles.

It was with 60 Vbeta and 13 Jbeta primers that the PCR ran. Libraries were prepared by immunoSEQ multiplex PCR; TCRdb keeps only in-frame clonotypes and omits some of them. The sample includes 95,000 to 150,000 clones. Donors consisted of healthy bone marrow donors. The V gene's germline CDR1 is SGHNT and CDR2 YENEEA. CDR3 length equals 18 residues. With V trimmed by 8 bases and J by 0 bases, 10 bases remained unmatched. On this clone: Its antigen remains unknown.

The receptor comes from a man in his forties in good health and CMV-seronegative. The sequencing input was PBMCs. V gene TRBV11-3 combines with J gene TRBJ2-1; TRBD2 aligns across 13 bases. The CDR3, as DNA: TGTGCCAGCTGCCGAGGGACTAGCGGGATTAGCTCCTACAATGAGCAGTTCTTC. This codes for CASCRGTSGISSYNEQFF.